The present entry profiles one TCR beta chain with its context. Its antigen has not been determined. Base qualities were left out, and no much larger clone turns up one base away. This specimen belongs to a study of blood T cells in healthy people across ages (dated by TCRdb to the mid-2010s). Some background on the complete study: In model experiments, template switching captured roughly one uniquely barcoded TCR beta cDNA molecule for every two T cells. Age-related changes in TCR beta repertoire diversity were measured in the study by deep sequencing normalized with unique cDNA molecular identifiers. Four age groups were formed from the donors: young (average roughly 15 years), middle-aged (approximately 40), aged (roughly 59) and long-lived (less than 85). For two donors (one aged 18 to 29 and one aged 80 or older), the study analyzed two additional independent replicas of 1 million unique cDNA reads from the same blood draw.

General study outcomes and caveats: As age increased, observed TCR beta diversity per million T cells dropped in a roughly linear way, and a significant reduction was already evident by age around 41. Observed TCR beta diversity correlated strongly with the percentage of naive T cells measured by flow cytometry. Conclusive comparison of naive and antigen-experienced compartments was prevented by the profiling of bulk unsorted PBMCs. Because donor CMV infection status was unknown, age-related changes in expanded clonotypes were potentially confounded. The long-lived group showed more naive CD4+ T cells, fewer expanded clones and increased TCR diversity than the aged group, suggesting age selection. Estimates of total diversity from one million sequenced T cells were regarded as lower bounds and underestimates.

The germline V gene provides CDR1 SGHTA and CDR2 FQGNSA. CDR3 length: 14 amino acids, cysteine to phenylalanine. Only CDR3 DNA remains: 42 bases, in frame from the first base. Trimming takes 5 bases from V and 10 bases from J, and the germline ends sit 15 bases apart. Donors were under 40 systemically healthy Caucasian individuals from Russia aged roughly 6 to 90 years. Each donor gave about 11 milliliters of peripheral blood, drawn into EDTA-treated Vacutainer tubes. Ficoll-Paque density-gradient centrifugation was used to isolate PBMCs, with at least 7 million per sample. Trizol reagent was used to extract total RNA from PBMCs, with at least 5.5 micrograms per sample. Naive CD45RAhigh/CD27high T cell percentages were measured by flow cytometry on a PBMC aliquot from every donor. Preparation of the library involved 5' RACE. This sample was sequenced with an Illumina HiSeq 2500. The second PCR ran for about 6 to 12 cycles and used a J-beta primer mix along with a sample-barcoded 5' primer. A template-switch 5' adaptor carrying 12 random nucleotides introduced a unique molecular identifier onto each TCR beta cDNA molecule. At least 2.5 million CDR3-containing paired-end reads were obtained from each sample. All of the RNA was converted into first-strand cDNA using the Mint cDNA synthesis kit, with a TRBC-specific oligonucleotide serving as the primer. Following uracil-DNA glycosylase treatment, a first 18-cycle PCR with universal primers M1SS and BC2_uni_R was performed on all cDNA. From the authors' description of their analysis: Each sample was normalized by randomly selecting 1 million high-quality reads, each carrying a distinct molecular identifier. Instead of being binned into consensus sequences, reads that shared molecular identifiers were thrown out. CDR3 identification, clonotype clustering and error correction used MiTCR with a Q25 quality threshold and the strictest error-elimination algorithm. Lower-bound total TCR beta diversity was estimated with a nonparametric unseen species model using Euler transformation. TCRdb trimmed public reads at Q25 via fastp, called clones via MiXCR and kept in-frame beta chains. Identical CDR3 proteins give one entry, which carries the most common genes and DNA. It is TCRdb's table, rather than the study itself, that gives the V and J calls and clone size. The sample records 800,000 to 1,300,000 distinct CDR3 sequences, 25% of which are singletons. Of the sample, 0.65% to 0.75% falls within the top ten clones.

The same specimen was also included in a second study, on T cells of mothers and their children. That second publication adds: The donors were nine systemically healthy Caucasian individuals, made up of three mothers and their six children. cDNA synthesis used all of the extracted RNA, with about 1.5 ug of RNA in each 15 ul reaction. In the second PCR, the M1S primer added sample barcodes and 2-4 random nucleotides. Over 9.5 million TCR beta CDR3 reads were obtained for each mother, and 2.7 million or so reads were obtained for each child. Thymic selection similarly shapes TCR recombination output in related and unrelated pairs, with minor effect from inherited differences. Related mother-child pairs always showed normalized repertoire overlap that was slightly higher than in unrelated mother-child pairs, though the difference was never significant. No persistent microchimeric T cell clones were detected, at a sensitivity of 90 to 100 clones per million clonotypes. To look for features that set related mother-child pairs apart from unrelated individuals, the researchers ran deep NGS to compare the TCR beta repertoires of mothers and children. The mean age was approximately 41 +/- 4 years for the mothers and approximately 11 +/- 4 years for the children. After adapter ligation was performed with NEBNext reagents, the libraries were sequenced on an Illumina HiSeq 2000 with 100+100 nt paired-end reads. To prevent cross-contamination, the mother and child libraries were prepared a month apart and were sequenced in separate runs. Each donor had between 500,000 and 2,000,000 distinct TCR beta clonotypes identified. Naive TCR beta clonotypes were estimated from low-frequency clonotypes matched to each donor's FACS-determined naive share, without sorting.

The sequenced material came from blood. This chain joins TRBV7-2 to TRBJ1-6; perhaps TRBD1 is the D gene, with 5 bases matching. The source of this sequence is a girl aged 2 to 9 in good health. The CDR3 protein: CASSNIPGKSPLHF. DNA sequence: TGTGCCAGCAGCAACATCCCAGGGAAATCACCCCTCCACTTT.